This T cell receptor beta chain was captured in a study of cytomegalovirus exposure and HLA in healthy donors. Study-wide background: Of the donors genotyped, approximately 400 in all, 65% to 90% fell in the Caucasian-associated ancestry cluster.

V trimming: 7 bases; J trimming: 1 base; junction bases outside the gene matches: 19. The V gene's germline CDR1 is SEHNR and CDR2 FQNEAQ (reference sequence). This CDR3 is 19 amino acids long. Remarks on this clone: Its antigen is unknown.

PCR primers comprised 60 Vbeta and 13 Jbeta primers. The assay was immunoSEQ multiplex PCR, and TCRdb's table has in-frame clones only and misses some. The sample includes 180,000 or so clones, around four fifths of them seen just once. Study-level findings and limits: Among TCR beta chains, those listed as cytomegalovirus-associated numbered fewer than 200. Association of under 20,000 TCR beta sequences with HLA alleles was found at 0.05 false discovery rate in a later analysis.

The receptor's source is a man aged 18 to 29 in good health and CMV-seronegative. The chain is built from TRBV7-9 and TRBJ1-2; 9 bases map to TRBD1. Input material: PBMCs. DNA for the CDR3: TGTGCCAGCAACTCACCGGGACAGGGAGATAGAGGGGGTAACTATGGCTACACCTTC. Protein sequence: CASNSPGQGDRGGNYGYTF.